The T cell receptor beta chain described here comes from a study of blood T cells in healthy people across ages. Trimming removed 0 bases at V and 3 bases at J, with 2 bases between. The germline V gene encodes CDR1 DFQATT and CDR2 SNEGSKA (reference sequence). CDR3 size: 11 residues. About this clonotype: Antigen specificity is unknown.

Points from the study as a whole: Researchers judged that diversity estimates from one million T cells fell short of true values.

Through a sample-barcoded 5' primer and a J-beta primer mix, a second PCR was run for about 7 to 12 cycles. TCRdb reprocessed the 5' RACE reads via MiXCR and lists one record per CDR3 protein. The data show about 1.6 million distinct CDR3 sequences, roughly 30% seen once. Sequencing was done on a sample of blood. The rearrangement links TRBV20-1 to TRBJ1-1; D is uncertain. This TCR derives from a woman younger than 45 in good health. The CDR3 nucleotides are TGCAGTGCTAGAGACCACACTGAAGCTTTCTTT. Its protein is CSARDHTEAFF.